These 18 T cell receptor beta chains were all obtained from the same sample, sequenced in a study of CD8 T cells in ankylosing spondylitis. Via MiXCR, TCRdb re-called the 5' RACE reads, giving one row per CDR3 protein. In the table there are about 200,000 distinct CDR3 sequences, around 13% of which are singletons. Source material: blood, either unsorted or a sorted T cell fraction (not recorded which). These receptors came from a male donor with ankylosing spondylitis or in good health (not recorded which).

This clonotype was observed a few times. V and J are TRBV12-3 or TRBV12-4 and TRBJ2-3, with 13 bases aligning to TRBD2. The V and J ends lost 0 bases and 4 bases, in that order; junction bases with no gene match: 1. CDR3 length: 16 amino acids. This CDR3 reads CASSLAGTSGADTQYF. The CDR3 DNA follows: TGTGCCAGCAGTTTAGCCGGGACTAGCGGGGCAGATACGCAGTATTTT.

This chain joins TRBV12-3 or TRBV12-4 and TRBJ2-7; no clear D. The CDR3 sequence is 11 residues long. V was shortened by 4 bases and J by 7 bases, with 8 bases between the two germline ends. Written as DNA, the CDR3 is TGTGCCAGCAGTTACGGCAGTGAGCAGTACTTC. It codes for CASSYGSEQYF.

This clonotype was recorded at least ten times. The V and J genes are TRBV4-1 and TRBJ2-1; TRBD2 is a possible D gene (6 bases). Germline V gene lookup returns CDR1 MGHRA and CDR2 YSYEKL. Deletions cut 4 bases from V and 9 bases from J, with 19 bases between. The CDR3 is 15 residues long. The CDR3 DNA sequence: TGCGCCAGCAGCCTCTCATTCGGGAGTTTGACTGAGCAGTTCTTC. Translation gives CASSLSFGSLTEQFF.

V is TRBV6-5 and J is TRBJ2-2; 8 nucleotides align to TRBD2. Unmatched junction bases numbered 8, after V lost 2 bases and J lost 3 bases. The V gene's germline CDR1 is MNHEY and CDR2 SVGAGI. The CDR3 contains 17 residues. DNA for the CDR3: TGTGCCAGCAGTTACGCCTCTAGCGGGCGCTACACCGGGGAGCTGTTTTTT. This gives the protein CASSYASSGRYTGELFF.

The chain recombines TRBV4-1 with TRBJ2-5; 7 bases agree with TRBD2. Germline CDR1 MGHRA, CDR2 YSYEKL. The CDR3 runs to 14 residues. V dropped 5 bases and J dropped 3; count of bases not matched to a gene: 6. Here the CDR3 DNA reads TGCGCCAGCAGCGAGAGCGGGGAAAAAGAGACCCAGTACTTC. Its translation: CASSESGEKETQYF.

The chain recombines TRBV27 with TRBJ2-1, with D possibly TRBD1 on 6 matching bases. Germline V CDR1 and CDR2: MNHEY, SMNVEV (reference sequence). This CDR3 is built from 17 residues. The ends were cut back, 5 bases at V and 5 bases at J, with 22 bases in the middle. CDR3 protein: CASSLYVGRTDDNEQFF. The CDR3 region has the DNA TGTGCCAGCAGTCTCTATGTGGGAAGGACAGATGACAATGAGCAGTTCTTC.

This chain connects TRBV20-1 to TRBJ2-5; TRBD1 is a possible D gene (6 bases). V shed 6 bases and J shed 0 bases, with 14 bases lying between them. Germline assignment: CDR1 DFQATT and CDR2 SNEGSKA (reference sequence). This CDR3 has 14 amino acids. The CDR3 region is CSAETDRYQETQYF. The CDR3 nucleotides are TGCAGTGCGGAAACAGACAGGTACCAAGAGACCCAGTACTTC.

The chain's CDR3 is CASSDPLRETQYF. CDR3 nucleotide sequence: TGCGCCAGCAGTGACCCGCTAAGGGAGACCCAGTACTTC. The chain is built from TRBV10-1 and TRBJ2-5; D gene ambiguous. CDR3 length: 13 amino acids. V was cut by 3 bases and J by 5 bases, with 10 bases left in between. CDR1 is WNHNN, CDR2 SYGVQD, per germline (reference sequence).

The chain is built from TRBV21-1 and TRBJ2-3; the table gives TRBD1 as D, unverified against the DNA. TRBV21-1 is a documented pseudogene. This CDR3 comprises 16 residues. The CDR3 spells CASSKDQQGDTDTQYF. DNA for the CDR3: TGTGCCAGCAGCAAAGACCAACAGGGGGACACAGATACGCAGTATTTT.

The V and J genes are TRBV27 and TRBJ2-7, with D maybe TRBD2 (5 bases). Trimming shortened V by 2 bases and J by 0 bases, and 11 bases separated the two germline ends. The CDR3 contains 15 residues. From germline, CDR1 is MNHEY and CDR2 SMNVEV (reference sequence). For the CDR3, the DNA is TGTGCCAGCAGTTTAGCCGGGGTGAGCTCCTACGAGCAGTACTTC. It specifies CASSLAGVSSYEQYF.

This clonotype was seen more than once but under ten times. This CDR3 is CSARVLAGIYEQYF. The CDR3 DNA reads as TGCAGTGCTAGAGTTCTAGCGGGGATCTACGAGCAGTACTTC. The chain is built from TRBV20-1 and TRBJ2-7; 9 bases map to TRBD2. This CDR3 has 14 amino acids. CDR1 and CDR2 (germline): DFQATT, SNEGSKA (reference sequence). The junction had 4 bases not matched to a gene; V was cut back by 1 base and J by 3 bases.

This clonotype was recorded only once. The chain uses TRBV7-6 and TRBJ1-1, with 9 bases that match TRBD1. Germline assignment: CDR1 SGHVS and CDR2 FNYEAQ. The trim removed 5 bases at V and 10 bases at J, leaving 14 bases unmatched. The CDR3 spans 15 residues. CDR3 amino acids: CASSQDRDRVCGAFF. The CDR3 region has the DNA TGTGCCAGCAGCCAGGACCGGGACAGGGTTTGTGGAGCTTTCTTT.

At least ten counts were recorded for this clonotype. This chain joins TRBV5-6 and TRBJ1-1; D gene unclear. Germline V gene sequence: CDR1 SGHDT, CDR2 YYEEEE. This CDR3 is 11 amino acids long. Trimming removed 5 bases at V and 7 bases at J, with 9 bases between. The CDR3 DNA sequence: TGTGCCAGCAGTTGGGGAGTTGAAGCTTTCTTT. This encodes CASSWGVEAFF.

The chain has TRBV30 and TRBJ2-3, with 11 bases that match TRBD2. Germline values: CDR1 GTSNPN, CDR2 SVGIG (reference sequence). With V trimmed by 3 bases and J by 2 bases, 4 bases remained unmatched. The CDR3 covers 15 residues. The DNA for the CDR3 is TGTGCCTGGAGCCGACTAGCGGGGTCCACAGATACGCAGTATTTT. Translating gives CAWSRLAGSTDTQYF.

This clonotype was seen a few times. The chain links TRBV6-2 or TRBV6-3 to TRBJ2-5, with 12 positions matching TRBD1. The V gene end was trimmed by 2 bases and the J gene end by 5 bases; junction bases not matched to a gene: 27. Germline V gene lookup returns CDR1 MNHEY and CDR2 SVGEGT. The CDR3 spans 23 residues. Here the CDR3 reads CASSYKFDFRDRGRKSYEETQYF. CDR3 in DNA: TGTGCCAGCAGTTACAAATTCGATTTCCGGGACAGGGGGCGAAAGTCGTATGAGGAGACCCAGTACTTC.

The J gene is TRBJ2-7, the V gene TRBV27; tentatively, D is TRBD1 or TRBD2 (6 bases each). This CDR3 contains 15 residues. V dropped 2 bases and J dropped 2 bases, with 13 bases sitting between them. The germline V gene encodes CDR1 MNHEY and CDR2 SMNVEV (reference sequence). As DNA, the CDR3 is TGTGCCAGCAGTTTACAGAGGGGGGAGCCCTACGAGCAGTACTTC. Protein sequence: CASSLQRGEPYEQYF.

This clonotype was counted many times. The chain carries TRBV12-3 or TRBV12-4 and TRBJ2-1, with 7 positions matching TRBD1. Germline trimming cut 1 base from V and 0 bases from J; bases unmatched to any gene: 0. The length of the CDR3 is 15 residues. The CDR3 region is CASSLDRGSYNEQFF. CDR3 bases: TGTGCCAGCAGTTTAGACAGGGGCTCCTACAATGAGCAGTTCTTC.

This clonotype showed up just a few times. CDR3 bases: TGTGCCAGCAGTTTGGGGTGGCAGGGGGCCGGGGAGCTGTTTTTT. Its protein product is CASSLGWQGAGELFF. J is TRBJ2-2 and V is TRBV27, with TRBD1 identical over 7 bases. CDR1 MNHEY and CDR2 SMNVEV come from the germline V gene (reference sequence). CDR3 length equals 15 residues. Trimming took 3 bases from V and 6 from J; bases not matched to a gene: 7.